This TCR beta chain was recovered during a study of blood T cell repertoires in COVID-19. Study members were between about 18 and 100 years old and lived in approximately 25 US regions. Allocation to cohorts depended on clinical history reported by the participants. The V gene's germline CDR1 is LNHDA and CDR2 SQIVND (reference sequence). Trimming took 6 bases from V and 1 from J, leaving 9 bases between them. The CDR3 consists of 13 residues. Only a few counts were recorded for this clone. In the original processing: The assay estimated nucleated cells by amplifying reference gene primers. TCRdb's copy holds only in-frame clones and misses some; the assay was immunoSEQ multiplex PCR. V and J calls and clone size are those listed in that table; D and trimming were worked out from the DNA. The repertoire holds approximately 300,000 clones, with 85% as singletons.

The receptor was derived from a young woman who had been exposed to COVID-19. Sequenced input: PBMCs or T cells enriched from blood (not recorded which). The rearrangement joins TRBV19 to TRBJ1-1; D ambiguous. In DNA, the CDR3 is TGTGCCAGTAGCACTAAACGGAACACTGAAGCTTTCTTT. It codes for CASSTKRNTEAFF.